The rows below give T cell receptor beta chains drawn from one sample of a study of T cell changes during pregnancy in multiple sclerosis. TCRdb's table, derived via immunoSEQ multiplex PCR, lists solely in-frame clones and lacks some. The sample carries approximately 37,000 clones, about 93% recorded once. Sample: CD4+ T cells from peripheral blood mononuclear cells, taken in the third trimester of pregnancy. These TCRs come from a female donor in good health, enrolled as a control in a pregnancy study. Both conserved end residues are part of each CDR3. Clone sizes are given selectively: once, few, many, or a class where the clone is expanded.

NA,TRBJ1-4,TRBV15,CATSSRQDLNEKLFF
once,TRBJ1-5,TRBV18,CASSRGGGGNQPQHF
once,TRBJ2-3,TRBV11-2,CASSLAEGSSTDTQYF
NA,TRBJ1-2,TRBV2,CASSLGQAYGYTF
NA,TRBJ2-7,TRBV14,CASSQNVGGASVQYF
NA,TRBJ2-3,TRBV7-2,CASSLGQGDADTQYF
NA,TRBJ2-1,TRBV11-3,CASSYLRDYPYNEQFF
NA,TRBJ1-1,TRBV28,CASSLPETGGTEAFF
few,TRBJ2-2,TRBV4-1,CASSRLRGTGELFF
NA,TRBJ2-3,TRBV19,CASRVAGALTDTQYF
NA,TRBJ1-3,TRBV30,CAAKRKSSGNTIYF
NA,TRBJ2-2,TRBV5-4,CASSSRDRGAGELFF
NA,TRBJ1-1,TRBV7-9,CASTGQQTGEAFF